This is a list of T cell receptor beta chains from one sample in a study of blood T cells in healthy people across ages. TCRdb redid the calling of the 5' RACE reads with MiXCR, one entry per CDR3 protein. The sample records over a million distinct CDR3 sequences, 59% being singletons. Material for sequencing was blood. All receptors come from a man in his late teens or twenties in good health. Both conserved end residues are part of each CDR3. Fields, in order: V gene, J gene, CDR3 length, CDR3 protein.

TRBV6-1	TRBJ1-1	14	CASRIDRVSTEAFF
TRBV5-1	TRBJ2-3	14	CASNGLAGADTQYF
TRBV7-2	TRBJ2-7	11	CASSWEGEQYF
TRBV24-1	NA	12	CTTSAWGGTQYF
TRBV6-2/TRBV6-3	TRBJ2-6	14	CASSSTGGGNVLTF
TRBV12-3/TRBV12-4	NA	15	CASRATGSSYNEQYF
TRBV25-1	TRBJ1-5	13	CASSERNNQPQHF
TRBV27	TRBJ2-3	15	CASSFTSGSADTQYF
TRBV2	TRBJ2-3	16	CASSTFRGDSTDTQYF
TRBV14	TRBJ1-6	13	CASSQTGYSPLHF
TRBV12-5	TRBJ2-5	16	CASGLGSDFYQETQYF
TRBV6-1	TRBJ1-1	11	CASSEAGEAFF
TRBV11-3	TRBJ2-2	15	CASSRGTGGSGELFF
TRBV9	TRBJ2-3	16	CASSVMALTSTDMQYF
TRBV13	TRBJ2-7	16	CASSLGRDSVSYEQYF
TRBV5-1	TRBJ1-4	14	CASSLVRGSEKLFF
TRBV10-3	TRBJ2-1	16	CAILKTGGVPYNEQFF
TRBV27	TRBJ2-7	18	CASSPIGGGQGSGNEQYF
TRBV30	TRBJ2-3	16	CAWTLPGGGGSDTQYF
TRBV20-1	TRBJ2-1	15	CSAWTSGGDYNEQFF
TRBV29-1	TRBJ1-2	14	CSVAAGSSTNGYTF
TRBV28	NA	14	CASSIGTETYEQYF
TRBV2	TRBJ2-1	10	CASWWGEQFF
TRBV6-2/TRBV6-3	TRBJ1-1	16	CASSYSRQPENTEAFF
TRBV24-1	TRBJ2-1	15	CATSDRAGGANEQFF
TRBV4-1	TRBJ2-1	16	CASSQDGTGVNNEQFF
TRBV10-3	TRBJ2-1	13	CAISDRDRGSEFF
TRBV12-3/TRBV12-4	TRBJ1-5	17	CASSLASGLGSNQPQHF
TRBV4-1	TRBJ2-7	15	CASSQAVRATYEQYF
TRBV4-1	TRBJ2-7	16	CASSQDWRGQPYEQYF
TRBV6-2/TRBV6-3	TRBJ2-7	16	CASSFGLAGAGIEQYF
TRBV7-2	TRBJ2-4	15	CASSSFSGGENIQYF
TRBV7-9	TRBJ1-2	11	CASTPGSGYTF
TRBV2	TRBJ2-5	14	CASSPGRYQETQYF
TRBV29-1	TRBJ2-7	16	CSVEDYGTGGTMEQYF
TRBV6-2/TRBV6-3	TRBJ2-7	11	CASSRKSEQYF
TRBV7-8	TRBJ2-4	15	CASSSSTVAKNIQYF
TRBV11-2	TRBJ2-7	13	CALGQGRISEQYF
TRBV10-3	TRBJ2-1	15	CAISRDSREGNEQFF
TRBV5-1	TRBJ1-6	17	CASSLVAEGSYNSPLHF
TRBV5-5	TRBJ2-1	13	CASSSGTANEQFF
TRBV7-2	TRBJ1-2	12	CASSLRDPGYTF
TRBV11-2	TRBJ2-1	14	CVSRPTSSANEQFF
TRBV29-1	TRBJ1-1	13	CSPQEVPEAEAFF
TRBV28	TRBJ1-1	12	CASRVEGTEAFF
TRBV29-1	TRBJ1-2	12	CSVGQVDYGYTF
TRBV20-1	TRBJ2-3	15	CSASPGTGLGDTQYF
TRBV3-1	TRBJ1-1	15	CASGPAGTGNTEAFF